A selection of T cell receptor beta chains follows, all from one sample in a study of blood T cell repertoires in COVID-19. Using immunoSEQ multiplex PCR, the repertoire was profiled, and TCRdb retains in-frame clones only, with some absent. The repertoire consists of some 130,000 clones, with more than 90% occurring once and the leading ten covering 4.6%. The sequenced sample consisted of peripheral blood. These receptors all come from a man aged 60 to 69 with COVID-19, enrolled during active disease. Each CDR3 is given with its conserved first and last residue. The D gene is left open where the match is weak. The size entry is marked missing in some rows and otherwise reads once, few, many or a size class.

j_gene | d_gene | v_gene | abundance | CDR3aa | CDR3nt
TRBJ1-1 | TRBD1 | TRBV19 | NA | CASSFLTGGWTEAFF | TGTGCCAGTAGTTTCCTGACAGGGGGCTGGACTGAAGCTTTCTTT
TRBJ1-5 | TRBD1 | TRBV29-1 | NA | CSAGDRPNQPQHF | TGCAGCGCGGGGGACAGGCCCAATCAGCCCCAGCATTTT
TRBJ2-7 | TRBD2 | TRBV5-4 | once | CASSLGLAGGYEQYF | TGTGCCAGCAGCTTGGGACTAGCGGGAGGATACGAGCAGTACTTC
TRBJ2-1 | TRBD2 | TRBV9 | NA | CASSVLGTSYNEQFF | TGTGCCAGCAGCGTTCTCGGGACTAGCTACAATGAGCAGTTCTTC
TRBJ2-5 | TRBD1 | TRBV5-1 | NA | CASSLGHGTEETQYF | TGCGCCAGCAGCTTGGGCCACGGGACAGAAGAGACCCAGTACTTC
TRBJ1-5 | TRBD1 | TRBV28 | once | CASSYMYRGNQPQHF | TGTGCCAGCAGTTATATGTACAGGGGGAATCAGCCCCAGCATTTT
TRBJ1-1 | NA | TRBV30 | NA | CAWSPTRGAEAFF | TGTGCCTGGAGTCCGACGCGGGGGGCTGAAGCTTTCTTT
TRBJ2-1 | NA | TRBV24-1 | NA | CATSDRQDNEQFF | TGTGCCACCAGTGATAGACAGGACAATGAGCAGTTCTTC
TRBJ2-1 | NA | TRBV11-3 | once | CASSLVLAGNEQFF | TGTGCCAGCAGCTTAGTGTTGGCTGGCAATGAGCAGTTCTTC
TRBJ2-5 | NA | TRBV7-2 | NA | CASSLSRETQYF | TGTGCCAGCAGCTTAAGTCGGGAGACCCAGTACTTC
TRBJ2-2 | NA | TRBV11-2 | NA | CASSLSASRYTGELFF | TGTGCCAGCAGCTTAAGTGCTAGCAGATACACCGGGGAGCTGTTTTTT
TRBJ1-6 | NA | TRBV5-6 | once | CASRSWISDPDYNSPLHF | TGTGCCAGCAGGTCTTGGATTAGCGACCCCGACTATAATTCACCCCTCCACTTT
TRBJ2-2 | NA | TRBV25-1 | once | CASSVGVGGELFF | TGTGCCAGCAGTGTCGGGGTTGGCGGGGAGCTGTTTTTT
TRBJ1-2 | TRBD1 | TRBV19 | few | CATHGRDRGHTGYGYTF | TGTGCCACCCACGGCCGGGACAGGGGGCATACGGGTTATGGCTACACCTTC
TRBJ2-1 | TRBD1 | TRBV19 | NA | CASSMDRDSYNEQFF | TGTGCCAGTAGTATGGACAGGGACTCCTACAATGAGCAGTTCTTC
TRBJ2-7 | NA | TRBV12-5 | NA | CASGWTSYEQYF | TGTGCTAGTGGTTGGACTTCCTACGAGCAGTACTTC
TRBJ2-1 | NA | TRBV27 | NA | CASSLFPGYDNEQFF | TGTGCCAGCAGTTTATTCCCGGGATATGACAATGAGCAGTTCTTC
TRBJ2-7 | TRBD2 | TRBV18 | NA | CASSPSRGGSRNEQYF | TGTGCCAGCTCACCATCTCGGGGGGGGTCCAGGAACGAGCAGTACTTC
TRBJ2-1 | TRBD1 | TRBV11-3 | NA | CASQRDRGPNNEQFF | TGTGCCAGCCAGCGCGACAGGGGGCCCAACAATGAGCAGTTCTTC
TRBJ2-7 | TRBD1 | TRBV5-4 | NA | CASSLQGAVEQYF | TGTGCCAGCAGCTTGCAGGGGGCAGTCGAGCAGTACTTC
TRBJ1-1 | NA | TRBV10-1 | NA | CASSEQSNTEAFF | TGCGCCAGCAGTGAACAGTCGAACACTGAAGCTTTCTTT
TRBJ2-3 | TRBD2 | TRBV6-6 | NA | CASSRQTSGADTDTQYF | TGTGCCAGCAGTCGCCAGACTAGCGGGGCGGACACAGATACGCAGTATTTT
TRBJ2-7 | NA | TRBV5-1 | NA | CASSPDSPSYEQYF | TGCGCCAGCAGCCCGGACAGTCCGTCCTACGAGCAGTACTTC
TRBJ2-7 | NA | TRBV2 | NA | CASRYPSYRNEQYF | TGTGCCAGCCGATACCCTAGTTATCGAAACGAGCAGTACTTC
TRBJ2-7 | NA | TRBV3-1/TRBV3-2 | NA | CASSQDLGRRGEQYF | TGTGCCAGCAGCCAAGACTTGGGGCGCCGAGGCGAGCAGTACTTC
TRBJ2-5 | NA | TRBV11-2 | NA | CASSLGWAGAGKETQYF | TGTGCCAGCAGCTTAGGGTGGGCAGGGGCCGGGAAAGAGACCCAGTACTTC
TRBJ2-1 | NA | TRBV2 | NA | CASSDRYNEQFF | TGTGCCAGCAGTGACAGATACAATGAGCAGTTCTTC
TRBJ1-4 | TRBD1 | TRBV19 | NA | CASRVNSPGQGGEKLFF | TGTGCCAGTAGGGTAAACTCTCCGGGACAGGGGGGTGAAAAACTGTTTTTT
TRBJ2-2 | TRBD2 | TRBV11-3 | NA | CASSSRLAGGETGELFF | TGTGCCAGCAGCTCAAGACTAGCGGGAGGGGAAACCGGGGAGCTGTTTTTT
TRBJ2-6 | NA | TRBV9 | NA | CASTKDSGRSGANVLTF | TGTGCCAGCACCAAGGACAGTGGGCGATCTGGGGCCAACGTCCTGACTTTC